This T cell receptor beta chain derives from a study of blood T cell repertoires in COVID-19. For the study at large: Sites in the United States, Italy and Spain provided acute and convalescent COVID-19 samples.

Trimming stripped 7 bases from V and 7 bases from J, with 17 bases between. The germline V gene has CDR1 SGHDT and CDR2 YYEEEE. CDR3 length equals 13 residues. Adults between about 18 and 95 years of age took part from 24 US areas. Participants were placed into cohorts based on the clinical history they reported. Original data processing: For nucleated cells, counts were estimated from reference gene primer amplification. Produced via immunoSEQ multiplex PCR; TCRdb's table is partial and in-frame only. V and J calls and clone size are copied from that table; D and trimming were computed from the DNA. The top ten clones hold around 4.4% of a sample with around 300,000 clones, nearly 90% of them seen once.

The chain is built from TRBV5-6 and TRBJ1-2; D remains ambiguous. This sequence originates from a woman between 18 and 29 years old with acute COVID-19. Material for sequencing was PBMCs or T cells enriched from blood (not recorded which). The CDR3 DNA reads TGTGCCAGCCAGACTCTGGGTGAAAGTGGCTACACCTTC. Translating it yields CASQTLGESGYTF.